Shown below are 26 T cell receptor beta chains from a single sample sequenced in a study of blood T cell repertoires in COVID-19. Using immunoSEQ multiplex PCR, the repertoire was profiled, and TCRdb retains in-frame clones only, with some absent. Of around 130,000 clones listed, roughly four fifths were seen once; the top ten hold approximately 20%. Material: PBMCs or T cells enriched from blood (not recorded which). These receptors originate from a man aged 25 to 45 who had recovered from COVID-19.

V usage is TRBV5-1 and J usage is TRBJ1-4; unclear D gene. Deletions cut 0 bases from V and 6 bases from J, with 9 bases between. The CDR3 is 14 residues long. From germline, CDR1 is SGHRS and CDR2 YFSETQ. The CDR3 sequence is CASSLDGDYEKLFF. As DNA, the CDR3 is TGCGCCAGCAGCTTGGATGGTGACTATGAAAAACTGTTTTTT.

This rearrangement joins TRBV2 to TRBJ1-6, with 10 positions matching TRBD1. CDR3 size: 16 residues. Losses at the gene ends were 6 bases for V and 6 bases for J; bases not matched to a gene: 8. CDR1 is SNHLY, CDR2 FYNNEI, per germline. This CDR3 is CASRWDRGSGNSPLHF. The CDR3 DNA follows: TGTGCCAGCAGGTGGGACAGGGGCTCAGGTAATTCACCCCTCCACTTT.

The chain couples TRBV12-5 to TRBJ1-2; D is unclear. V was trimmed by 7 bases and J by 4 bases, leaving 16 bases between them. Germline V gene data show CDR1 as LGHNT and CDR2 as FRNRAP. This CDR3 has 14 amino acids. Here the CDR3 DNA reads TGTGCTAGTGTTCTCCCCAACCGGGGCTATGGCTACACCTTC. It is translated as CASVLPNRGYGYTF.

This chain connects TRBV3-1 (or the pseudogene TRBV3-2) to TRBJ1-3; possible D gene TRBD1, 6 bases. V was trimmed by 0 bases and J by 0 bases, leaving 15 bases between them. This CDR3 is built from 18 residues. Germline CDR1 and CDR2: LGHDT and YNNKEL (reference sequence). In nucleotides, the CDR3 is TGTGCCAGCAGCCAAGAACAGGGAACCATTAGCTCTGGAAACACCATATATTTT. This gives the protein CASSQEQGTISSGNTIYF.

V is TRBV18 and J is TRBJ1-1, with D perhaps matching TRBD1 (6 bases). The CDR3 runs to 13 residues. The V end was cut by 8 bases, the J end by 5 bases, with 15 bases between. The germline V gene has CDR1 KGHSH and CDR2 LQKENI. CDR3 region: CASQGGRETEAFF. The DNA for the CDR3 is TGTGCCAGCCAAGGGGGTAGGGAGACTGAAGCTTTCTTT.

The rearrangement uses TRBV3-1 (or the pseudogene TRBV3-2) and TRBJ2-2; no reliable D call. Germline V gene lookup returns CDR1 LGHDT and CDR2 YNNKEL (reference sequence). Trimming pared 5 bases from V and 4 bases from J, leaving 5 bases between. The length of the CDR3 is 12 residues. The CDR3 protein is CASSVATGELFF. The CDR3 DNA reads as TGTGCCAGCAGCGTAGCCACCGGGGAGCTGTTTTTT.

The V call is TRBV3-1 (or the pseudogene TRBV3-2), the J call TRBJ2-2; 7 bases agree with TRBD2. The CDR3 contains 16 residues. Trimming removed 2 bases from V and 3 bases from J; junction bases left unmatched: 6. Germline V gene lookup returns CDR1 LGHDT and CDR2 YNNKEL (reference sequence). The CDR3 region is CASSQPTSMDTGELFF. The CDR3 DNA follows: TGTGCCAGCAGCCAACCGACTAGCATGGACACCGGGGAGCTGTTTTTT.

The genes are TRBV4-1 and TRBJ1-5, with 9 bases that match TRBD1. The CDR3 spans 15 residues. Per germline, CDR1 MGHRA and CDR2 YSYEKL. V dropped 4 bases and J dropped 4; count of bases not matched to a gene: 5. The CDR3 sequence: CASSPLQGANQPQHF. CDR3 sequence (DNA): TGCGCCAGCAGCCCACTACAGGGGGCGAATCAGCCCCAGCATTTT.

The chain links TRBV27 to TRBJ1-5; 12 bases align to TRBD1. The CDR3 is made up of 16 amino acids. Germline values: CDR1 MNHEY, CDR2 SMNVEV (reference sequence). V was pared by 3 bases and J by 6 bases, with 6 bases of the junction left unmatched. The CDR3 sequence: CASSFTGTGGGQPQHF. The CDR3 nucleotides are TGTGCCAGCAGTTTTACCGGGACAGGGGGCGGTCAGCCCCAGCATTTT.

In its sample, this clone was seen once. The V gene is TRBV6-6, the J gene TRBJ1-2; a possible D gene is TRBD1 (5 bases). The CDR3 covers 12 residues. V lost 5 bases, J lost 7 bases, and 11 bases lay in between. The germline CDR1 and CDR2 sequences are MNHNY and SVGAGI (reference sequence). This CDR3 reads CASSTDTTGYTF. The CDR3 DNA sequence: TGTGCCAGCAGTACGGACACGACTGGCTACACCTTC.

The chain uses TRBV7-2 and TRBJ1-1; 7 nucleotides align to TRBD1. Germline CDR1 is SGHTA and CDR2 is FQGNSA. The CDR3 length is 14 residues. The V and J ends lost 5 bases and 1 base, in that order; junction bases with no gene match: 4. CDR3 protein: CASSLRQGNTEAFF. The CDR3 nucleotides read TGTGCCAGCAGCCTACGACAGGGGAACACTGAAGCTTTCTTT. Using reference TRBV7-2 and TRBJ1-1 for the parts outside the CDR3, the full variable domain is GAGVSQSPSNKVTEKGKDVELRCDPISGHTALYWYRQSLGQGLEFLIYFQGNSAPDKSGLPSDRFSAERTGGSVSTLTIQRTQQEDSAVYLCASSLRQGNTEAFFGQGTRLTVV.

The V gene is TRBV6-5, the J gene TRBJ1-1; D is ambiguous. Germline V lookup: CDR1 MNHEY, CDR2 SVGAGI. This CDR3 has 11 residues. With 8 bases removed from V and 5 bases from J, the gap between germline ends came to 9 bases. CDR3: CASLRGTEAFF. Written as DNA, the CDR3 is TGTGCCAGCCTCAGAGGTACTGAAGCTTTCTTT.

The chain has TRBV29-1 and TRBJ2-1, with a tentative D call TRBD1 (6 bases). V lost 4 bases to trimming and J lost 3 bases, with 10 bases between them. Germline CDR1 is SQVTM and CDR2 is ANQGSEA. The CDR3 has 13 residues. The CDR3 DNA reads TGCAGCGTTGTTGGACAGCTCTACAATGAGCAGTTCTTC. Translating it yields CSVVGQLYNEQFF.

This chain uses TRBV10-2 with TRBJ1-1; D unclear. V lost 2 bases and J lost 10, with 14 bases in between. This CDR3 has 13 amino acids. From germline, CDR1 is WSHSY and CDR2 SAAADI. The CDR3 reads CASSELTEKVAFF. CDR3 DNA: TGCGCCAGCAGTGAGCTTACAGAAAAGGTAGCTTTCTTT.

This clone was seen just once. This chain links TRBV12-5 with TRBJ1-1, with D unclear. The CDR3 sequence is 13 residues long. Germline V CDR1 and CDR2: LGHNT, FRNRAP. V was shortened by 2 bases and J by 3 bases, with 7 bases between the two germline ends. The CDR3 region is CASGLYEHTEAFF. CDR3 in DNA: TGTGCTAGTGGTTTGTACGAGCACACTGAAGCTTTCTTT.

The rearrangement links TRBV10-3 to TRBJ2-1; D possibly corresponds to TRBD2 (6 bases). The germline V gene has CDR1 ENHRY and CDR2 SYGVKD. The CDR3 has 16 residues. The ends were cut back, 0 bases at V and 4 bases at J, with 13 bases in the middle. CDR3 bases: TGTGCCATCAGTGAGTCGACCGGGACTGGATACAATGAGCAGTTCTTC. Its translation is CAISESTGTGYNEQFF.

The J gene is TRBJ2-7, the V gene TRBV5-1; 8 bases are a match to TRBD1. The CDR3 has 14 amino acids. The V and J ends lost 4 bases and 0 bases, in that order; junction bases with no gene match: 3. Per the germline V gene, CDR1 is SGHRS and CDR2 is YFSETQ. The CDR3 DNA is TGCGCCAGCAGCCCTGGGACAGGCTCCTACGAGCAGTACTTC. Protein product: CASSPGTGSYEQYF. Using reference TRBV5-1 and TRBJ2-7 for the parts outside the CDR3, the full variable domain is KAGVTQTPRYLIKTRGQQVTLSCSPISGHRSVSWYQQTPGQGLQFLFEYFSETQRNKGNFPGRFSGRQFSNSRSEMNVSTLELGDSALYLCASSPGTGSYEQYFGPGTRLTVT.

In this sample, this clone turned up once. The chain combines TRBV19 with TRBJ1-1; 9 bases are a match to TRBD1. The trim removed 4 bases at V and 1 base at J, leaving 4 bases unmatched. The germline V gene has CDR1 LNHDA and CDR2 SQIVND (reference sequence). The CDR3 has 15 amino acids. The CDR3 is CASSSRQGENTEAFF. The CDR3 DNA is TGTGCCAGTAGTAGTAGACAGGGGGAGAACACTGAAGCTTTCTTT.

This sequence joins TRBV19 and TRBJ2-2; a weak D match, TRBD1 (6 bases). Germline V CDR1 and CDR2: LNHDA, SQIVND (reference sequence). This CDR3 contains 18 residues. Trimming pared 3 bases from V and 0 bases from J, leaving 17 bases between. The CDR3 DNA sequence: TGTGCCAGTAGTATCCCTACCTGGACAGCCCCGAACACCGGGGAGCTGTTTTTT. Protein product: CASSIPTWTAPNTGELFF.

The chain has TRBV21-1 and TRBJ2-3; the table's TRBD2 call for D was not verified on the DNA. TRBV21-1 represents a pseudogene. There are 16 residues in the CDR3. The CDR3 protein is CASSKGPSGGTDTQYF. As DNA, the CDR3 is TGTGCCAGCAGCAAAGGACCTAGCGGGGGCACAGATACGCAGTATTTT.

The chain combines TRBV6-5 with TRBJ1-2; 7 positions agree with TRBD1. Trimming cost V 2 bases and J 8 bases; bases outside gene matches: 11. This CDR3 comprises 15 residues. Germline V CDR1 and CDR2: MNHEY, SVGAGI. The CDR3 DNA follows: TGTGCCAGCAGTTACAGGGACAGCCGGCAAGGAGGCTACACCTTC. This encodes CASSYRDSRQGGYTF.

This clone was detected only a few times. The V call is TRBV14, the J call TRBJ1-3; weak D call: TRBD1 (6 bases). Deletions cut 4 bases from V and 8 bases from J, with 18 bases between. Germline CDR1 SGHDN, CDR2 FVKESK. The CDR3 has 15 amino acids. The CDR3 coding sequence is TGTGCCAGCAGCCGGGACATCGGGTCTAAAGACACCATATATTTT. Its protein is CASSRDIGSKDTIYF.

V gene TRBV9 combines with J gene TRBJ2-7; 8 positions match TRBD1. Losses at the gene ends were 3 bases for V and 2 bases for J; bases not matched to a gene: 7. Germline values: CDR1 SGDLS, CDR2 YYNGEE. The length of the CDR3 is 15 residues. CDR3 in DNA: TGTGCCAGCAGCGATACCGGGACAGGAGCCTACGAGCAGTACTTC. Protein: CASSDTGTGAYEQYF.

The chain joins TRBV6-5 to TRBJ1-4; maybe TRBD1 (6 bases). Trimming removed 5 bases from V and 4 bases from J, with 14 bases in between. Germline values: CDR1 MNHEY, CDR2 SVGAGI. The CDR3 runs 15 residues. The CDR3 loop is CASSPLGGRNEKLFF. The CDR3 DNA reads TGTGCCAGCAGTCCCTTGGGGGGGCGTAATGAAAAACTGTTTTTT.

The chain has TRBV7-9 and TRBJ2-5; 7 positions agree with TRBD1. CDR3 length: 13 residues. With V trimmed by 6 bases and J by 5 bases, 6 bases remained unmatched. Looked up from germline, CDR1 is SEHNR and CDR2 is FQNEAQ (reference sequence). The CDR3 DNA sequence: TGTGCCAGCAGGACAGGGTTAATGGAGACCCAGTACTTC. Its protein is CASRTGLMETQYF.

The CDR3 nucleotides are TGTGCCAGCCTGCAGGGCATAGTGGGTGAAAAACTGTTTTTT. The encoded protein is CASLQGIVGEKLFF. This chain joins TRBV2 and TRBJ1-4, with TRBD1 as a possible D gene (5 bases). Trimming took 8 bases from V and 7 from J, leaving 17 bases between them. The CDR3 has 14 residues. Germline assignment: CDR1 SNHLY and CDR2 FYNNEI.